The subject of this entry is one T cell receptor beta chain. What it recognizes is unknown. Sequencing used immunoSEQ v3. Sequenced by immunoSEQ multiplex PCR; TCRdb stores in-frame clones only, minus some. The sample carries around 15,000 clones, roughly 72% recorded once. Regarding time point: pre-treatment sample, taken before nivolumab and TIL therapy. The data are from a study of TIL therapy for anti-PD-1-resistant metastatic lung cancer. Study summary: Progressing patients received lymphodepletion, expanded TIL infusion and IL-2. Study findings and constraints: The cohort had more treatment-naive, never-smoker and oncogene-addicted patients than typical.

Germline V gene sequence: CDR1 MGHRA, CDR2 YSYEKL. V was pared by 3 bases and J by 0 bases, with 8 bases of the junction left unmatched. This CDR3 has 17 residues. This TCR was recovered from a person aged 25 to 85 with non-small cell lung cancer. V and J are TRBV4-1 and TRBJ1-1; TRBD1 matches 9 bases. The specimen comprised blood, sampled at baseline. Here the CDR3 DNA reads TGCGCCAGCAGCCACATGGGACAGGGACCTATGAACACTGAAGCTTTCTTT. Translating gives CASSHMGQGPMNTEAFF.